This T cell receptor beta chain was sequenced in a study of blood T cell repertoires in COVID-19. This clone was seen at least ten times. Sequenced by immunoSEQ multiplex PCR; TCRdb stores in-frame clones only, minus some. This sample has 200,000 to 250,000 clones, with roughly 89% found just once. Allocation to cohorts depended on clinical history reported by the participants. Trimming removed 2 bases at V and 1 base at J, with 9 bases between. Germline V gene lookup returns CDR1 LGHDT and CDR2 YNNKEL (reference sequence). The CDR3 spans 15 residues. The sequence derives from a woman aged 40 to 50 with acute COVID-19. The chain is built from TRBV3-1 (or the pseudogene TRBV3-2) and TRBJ1-5; D not resolved. The sequencing input was PBMCs or T cells enriched from blood (not recorded which). CDR3 protein: CASSQNGGSNQPQHF. The CDR3 coding sequence is TGTGCCAGCAGCCAAAACGGAGGAAGCAATCAGCCCCAGCATTTT.